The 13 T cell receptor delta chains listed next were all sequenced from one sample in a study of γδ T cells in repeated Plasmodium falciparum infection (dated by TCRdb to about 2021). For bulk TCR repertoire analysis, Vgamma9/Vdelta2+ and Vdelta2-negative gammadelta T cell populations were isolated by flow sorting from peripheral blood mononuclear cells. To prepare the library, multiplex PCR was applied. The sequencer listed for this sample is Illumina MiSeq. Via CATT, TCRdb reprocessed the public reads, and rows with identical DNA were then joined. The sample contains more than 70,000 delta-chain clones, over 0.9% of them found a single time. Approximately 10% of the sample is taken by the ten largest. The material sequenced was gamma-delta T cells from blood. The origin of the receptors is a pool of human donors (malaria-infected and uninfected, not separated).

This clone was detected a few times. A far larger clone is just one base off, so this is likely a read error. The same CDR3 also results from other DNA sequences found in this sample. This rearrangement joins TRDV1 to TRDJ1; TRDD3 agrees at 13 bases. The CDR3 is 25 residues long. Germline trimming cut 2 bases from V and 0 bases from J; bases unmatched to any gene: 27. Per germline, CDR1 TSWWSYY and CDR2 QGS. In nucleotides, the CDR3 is TGTGCTCTTGGGGAATTACCTTTCACAAGGACTGGGGGATACGCGCGCCGACTATACACCGATAAACTCATCTTT. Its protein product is CALGELPFTRTGGYARRLYTDKLIF.

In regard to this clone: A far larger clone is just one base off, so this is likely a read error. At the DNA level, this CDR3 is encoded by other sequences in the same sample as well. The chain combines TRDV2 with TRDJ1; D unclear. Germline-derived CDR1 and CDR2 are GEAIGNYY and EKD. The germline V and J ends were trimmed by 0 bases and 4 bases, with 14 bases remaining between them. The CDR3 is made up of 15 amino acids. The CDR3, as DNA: TGTGCCTGTGACACCGTGGGAGATAGGGGCGATAAACTCATCTTT. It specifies CACDTVGDRGDKLIF.

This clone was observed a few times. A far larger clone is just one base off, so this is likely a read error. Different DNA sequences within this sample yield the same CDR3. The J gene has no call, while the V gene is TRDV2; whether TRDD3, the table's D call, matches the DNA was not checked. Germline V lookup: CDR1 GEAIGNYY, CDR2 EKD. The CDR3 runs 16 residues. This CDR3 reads CACDTVLPGGLAQLFF. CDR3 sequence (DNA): TGTGCCTGTGACACCGTTTTGCCTGGGGGACTAGCACAACTCTTCTTC.

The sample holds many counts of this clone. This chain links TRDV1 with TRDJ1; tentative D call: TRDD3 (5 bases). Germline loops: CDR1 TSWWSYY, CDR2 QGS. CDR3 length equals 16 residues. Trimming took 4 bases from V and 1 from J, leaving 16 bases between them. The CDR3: CALGGRNGGSTDKLIF. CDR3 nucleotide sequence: TGTGCTCTTGGGGGGAGGAACGGGGGCAGCACCGATAAACTCATCTTT.

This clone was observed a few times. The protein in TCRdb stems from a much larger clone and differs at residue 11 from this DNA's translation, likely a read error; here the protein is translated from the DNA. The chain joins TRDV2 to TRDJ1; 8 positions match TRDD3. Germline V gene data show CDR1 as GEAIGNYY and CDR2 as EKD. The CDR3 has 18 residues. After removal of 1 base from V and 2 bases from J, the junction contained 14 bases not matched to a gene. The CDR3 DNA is TGTGCCTGTGACACTTTGCAGCCACTGGGGGGTGGGACCGATAAACTCATCTTT. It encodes CACDTLQPLGGGTDKLIF.

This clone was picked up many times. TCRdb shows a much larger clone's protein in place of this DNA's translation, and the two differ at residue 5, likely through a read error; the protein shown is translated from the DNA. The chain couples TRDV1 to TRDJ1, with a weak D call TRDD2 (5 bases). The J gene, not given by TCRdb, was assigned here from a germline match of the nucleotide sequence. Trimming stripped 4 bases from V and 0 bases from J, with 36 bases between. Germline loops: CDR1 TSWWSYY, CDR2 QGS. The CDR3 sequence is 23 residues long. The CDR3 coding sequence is TGTGCTCTTGGGGGCCCCCTCTCTACGGCCCCAACCTACGTCCATCAGTACACCGATAAACTCATCTTT. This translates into CALGGPLSTAPTYVHQYTDKLIF.

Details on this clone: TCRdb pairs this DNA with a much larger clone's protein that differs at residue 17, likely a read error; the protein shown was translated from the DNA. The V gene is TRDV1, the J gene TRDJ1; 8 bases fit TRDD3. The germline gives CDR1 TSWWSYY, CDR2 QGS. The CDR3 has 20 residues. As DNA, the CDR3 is TGTGCTCTTGGGAAATTACTCTCTTACTGGGGGCCACCTGGCACCGATAGACTCATCTTT. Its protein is CALGKLLSYWGPPGTDRLIF.

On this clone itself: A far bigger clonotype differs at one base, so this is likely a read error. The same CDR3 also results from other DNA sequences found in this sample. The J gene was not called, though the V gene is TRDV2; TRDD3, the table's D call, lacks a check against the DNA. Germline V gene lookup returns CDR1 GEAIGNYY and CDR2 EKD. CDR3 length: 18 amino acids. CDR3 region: CACDALHGEGYRGDKLIF. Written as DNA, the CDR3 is TGTGCCTGTGACGCACTACACGGGGAGGGATACCGCGGCGATAAACTTATCTTT.

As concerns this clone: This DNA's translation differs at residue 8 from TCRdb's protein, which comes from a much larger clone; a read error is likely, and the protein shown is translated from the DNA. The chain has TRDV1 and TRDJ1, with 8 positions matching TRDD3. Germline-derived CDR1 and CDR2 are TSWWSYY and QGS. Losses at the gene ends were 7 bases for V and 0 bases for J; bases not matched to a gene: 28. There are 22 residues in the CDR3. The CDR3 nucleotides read TGTGCTCTTGAGGCCCCGCCGCCCCATACTGGGGGCCGACAACTGTACACCGATAAACTCATCTTT. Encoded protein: CALEAPPPHTGGRQLYTDKLIF.

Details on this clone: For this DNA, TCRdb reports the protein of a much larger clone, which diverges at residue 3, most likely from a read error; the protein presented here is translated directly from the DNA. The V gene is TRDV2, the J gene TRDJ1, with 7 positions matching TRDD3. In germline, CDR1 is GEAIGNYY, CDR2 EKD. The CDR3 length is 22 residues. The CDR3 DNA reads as TGTGCCTATGACATCAAAGTAGGTAACTGGGGTACTCGTGAAAAAGAGACCGATAAACTCATCTTT. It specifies CAYDIKVGNWGTREKETDKLIF.

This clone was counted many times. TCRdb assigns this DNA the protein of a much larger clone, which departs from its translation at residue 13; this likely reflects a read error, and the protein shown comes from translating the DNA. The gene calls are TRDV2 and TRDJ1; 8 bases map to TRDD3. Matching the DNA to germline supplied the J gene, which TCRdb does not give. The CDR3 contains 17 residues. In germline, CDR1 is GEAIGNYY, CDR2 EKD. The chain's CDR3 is CAFTLTGGSQYTGKLIF. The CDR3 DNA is TGTGCCTTTACCCTGACTGGGGGTTCTCAGTACACCGGTAAACTCATCTTT.

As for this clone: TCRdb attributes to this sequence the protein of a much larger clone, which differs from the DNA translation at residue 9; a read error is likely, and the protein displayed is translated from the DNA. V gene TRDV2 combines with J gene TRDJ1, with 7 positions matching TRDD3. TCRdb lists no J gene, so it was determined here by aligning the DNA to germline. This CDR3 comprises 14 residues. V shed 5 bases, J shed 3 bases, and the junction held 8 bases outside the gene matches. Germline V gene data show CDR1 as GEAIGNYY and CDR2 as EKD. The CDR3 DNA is TGTGCCTGTGCTCTCTGGGGGTACGCCGATAAACTCATCTTT. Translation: CACALWGYADKLIF.

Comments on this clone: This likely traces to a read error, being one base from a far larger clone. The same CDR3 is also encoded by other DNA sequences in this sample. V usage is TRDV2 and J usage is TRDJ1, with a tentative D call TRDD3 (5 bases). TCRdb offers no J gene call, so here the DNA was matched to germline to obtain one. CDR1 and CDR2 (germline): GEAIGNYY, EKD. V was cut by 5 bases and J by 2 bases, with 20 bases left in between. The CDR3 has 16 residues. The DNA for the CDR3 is TGTGCCTGTGTCAACCTGGGAGATATGGCGACCGATAAACTCATCTTT. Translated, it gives CACVNLGDMATDKLIF.